The 30 T cell receptor beta chains below all came from one sample that was sequenced in a study of CD8+ T cells in alopecia areata. Reverse transcription of extracted RNA yielded cDNA, which provided the sequencing template. Generated by immunoSEQ multiplex PCR, the TCRdb table keeps only in-frame clones and is missing some. The profile shows approximately 180,000 clones, around 63% of them singletons. The input for sequencing was CD4+ T cells sorted from blood, taken at week 0. The source of these receptors is a human donor with alopecia areata.

The chain has TRBV2 and TRBJ1-1; maybe TRBD1 (5 bases). This CDR3 has 13 residues. Germline values: CDR1 SNHLY, CDR2 FYNNEI. The ends were cut back, 7 bases at V and 1 base at J, with 10 bases in the middle. This CDR3 is CASTQGGNTEAFF. In DNA, the CDR3 is TGTGCCAGCACTCAGGGTGGGAACACTGAAGCTTTCTTT.

The chain links TRBV30 to TRBJ2-1; D is unclear. CDR1 GTSNPN and CDR2 SVGIG come from the germline V gene (reference sequence). Trimming removed 2 bases from V and 0 bases from J, with 17 bases in between. CDR3 length: 17 residues. The CDR3 region is CAWSPRTGPSSYNEQFF. CDR3 nucleotides: TGTGCCTGGAGTCCAAGGACGGGCCCGAGCTCCTACAATGAGCAGTTCTTC.

This chain uses TRBV2 with TRBJ1-1, with 9 bases matching TRBD1. There are 14 residues in the CDR3. The V gene's germline CDR1 is SNHLY and CDR2 FYNNEI. The V gene end was trimmed by 3 bases and the J gene end by 3 bases; junction bases not matched to a gene: 2. CDR3 nucleotide sequence: TGTGCCAGCAGTGAGGGACAGGGATACACTGAAGCTTTCTTT. Translating it yields CASSEGQGYTEAFF.

J is TRBJ1-2 and V is TRBV29-1; TRBD1 is a possible D gene (5 bases). The CDR3 totals 12 residues. Germline CDR1 SQVTM, CDR2 ANQGSEA. V lost 4 bases and J 4 bases, leaving 10 bases between the germline ends. CDR3 protein: CSVGTNTYGYTF. CDR3 nucleotide sequence: TGCAGCGTTGGGACAAACACCTATGGCTACACCTTC.

The chain has TRBV10-3 and TRBJ1-2, with a tentative D call TRBD1 (6 bases). The V gene lost 2 bases and the J gene lost 14 bases, with 12 bases spanning the gap. The germline CDR1 and CDR2 sequences are ENHRY and SYGVKD. The CDR3 is made up of 11 amino acids. The CDR3 DNA reads TGTGCCATCAGTGAGACAGGGCCCCAGACCTTC. Amino acids: CAISETGPQTF.

This clone turned up a few times. This chain links TRBV7-9 with TRBJ2-6, with D possibly matching TRBD2 (5 bases). Trimming removed 3 bases at V and 1 base at J, with 7 bases between. The germline CDR1 and CDR2 sequences are SEHNR and FQNEAQ (reference sequence). There are 15 residues in the CDR3. The chain's CDR3 is CASSFGVSGANVLTF. CDR3 sequence (DNA): TGTGCCAGCAGCTTCGGGGTATCTGGGGCCAACGTCCTGACTTTC.

This sequence joins TRBV11-3 and TRBJ1-1, with D perhaps matching TRBD1 (5 bases). The length of the CDR3 is 12 residues. CDR1 is SGHNT and CDR2 is YENEEA in the germline V gene. With 1 base removed from V and 6 bases from J, the gap between germline ends came to 6 bases. CDR3 sequence: CASSLAGAEAFF. Here the CDR3 DNA reads TGTGCCAGCAGCTTAGCGGGGGCTGAAGCTTTCTTT.

In DNA form, the CDR3 reads TGTGCCAGCAGTGGCTTGGTGGGCGAGCAGTACTTC. Its translation is CASSGLVGEQYF. V and J are TRBV6-1 and TRBJ2-7; D unresolved. The CDR3 length is 12 residues. Germline CDR1 and CDR2: MNHNS and SASEGT. The ends were cut back, 4 bases at V and 6 bases at J, with 10 bases in the middle.

The chain uses TRBV7-3 and TRBJ2-3, with D tentatively TRBD1 or TRBD2 (5 bases each). CDR1 and CDR2 from the germline V gene are SGHTA and FQGTGA. Trimming took off 4 bases at V and 2 bases at J, with 22 bases between the two ends. This CDR3 is built from 18 residues. As DNA, the CDR3 is TGTGCCAGCAGCTACACCCCAGCAGGGACGGGAAACACAGATACGCAGTATTTT. Translation: CASSYTPAGTGNTDTQYF.

This chain links TRBV30 with TRBJ1-2; no firm D call. The germline V gene encodes CDR1 GTSNPN and CDR2 SVGIG (reference sequence). The CDR3 spans 15 residues. Between the trimmed V and J ends, which lost 4 bases and 0 bases, there was a span of 15 bases. This chain's CDR3 is CAWTAGWQTNYGYTF. CDR3 nucleotide sequence: TGTGCCTGGACCGCCGGATGGCAGACTAACTATGGCTACACCTTC. The full variable domain, completed using reference TRBV30 and TRBJ1-2, is SQTIHQWPATLVQPVGSPLSLECTVEGTSNPNLYWYRQAAGRGLQLLFYSVGIGQISSEVPQNLSASRPQDRQFILSSKKLLLSDSGFYLCAWTAGWQTNYGYTFGSGTRLTVV.

This clone was observed a handful of times. This chain uses TRBV29-1 with TRBJ2-2; 14 bases fit TRBD2. The CDR3 runs 16 residues. J was trimmed by 0 bases and V by 7 bases; bases with no gene match: 4. Germline V gives CDR1 SQVTM, CDR2 ANQGSEA. The CDR3 sequence is CSAGLAGGANTGELFF. CDR3 bases: TGCAGCGCCGGACTAGCGGGGGGTGCGAACACCGGGGAGCTGTTTTTT.

V usage is TRBV30 and J usage is TRBJ1-2; no definite D call. The germline gives CDR1 GTSNPN, CDR2 SVGIG (reference sequence). This CDR3 has 13 residues. CDR3 protein: CVAPRGVNYGYTF. CDR3 DNA: TGTGTCGCTCCTCGGGGAGTGAACTATGGCTACACCTTC. Using reference TRBV30 and TRBJ1-2 for the parts outside the CDR3, the full variable domain is SQTIHQWPATLVQPVGSPLSLECTVEGTSNPNLYWYRQAAGRGLQLLFYSVGIGQISSEVPQNLSASRPQDRQFILSSKKLLLSDSGFYLCVAPRGVNYGYTFGSGTRLTVV.

This clone was found a few times. This chain connects TRBV29-1 to TRBJ2-7, with 10 bases matching TRBD2. CDR1 and CDR2 from the germline V gene are SQVTM and ANQGSEA. V dropped 4 bases and J dropped 5; count of bases not matched to a gene: 17. CDR3 length equals 17 residues. The CDR3: CSVVSLAGAKRTNEQYF. The CDR3 coding sequence is TGCAGCGTTGTCAGTCTAGCGGGGGCAAAGAGGACTAACGAGCAGTACTTC.

The chain combines TRBV18 with TRBJ1-5, with a weak D call TRBD1 (5 bases). This CDR3 comprises 14 residues. The V end lost 3 bases, the J end lost 6 bases, and 12 bases lay between the germline ends. Germline values: CDR1 KGHSH, CDR2 LQKENI. CDR3 residues: CASSPGDGGQPQHF. The CDR3, as DNA: TGTGCCAGCTCACCGGGGGACGGCGGTCAGCCCCAGCATTTT. The variable domain in full, completed from reference TRBV18 and TRBJ1-5, reads NAGVMQNPRHLVRRRGQEARLRCSPMKGHSHVYWYRQLPEEGLKFMVYLQKENIIDESGMPKERFSAEFPKEGPSILRIQQVVRGDSAAYFCASSPGDGGQPQHFGDGTRLSIL.

The rearrangement uses TRBV10-3 and TRBJ2-6; no firm D call. Germline loops: CDR1 ENHRY, CDR2 SYGVKD. This CDR3 region has 13 residues. The V gene lost 3 bases and the J gene lost 2 bases, with 2 bases spanning the gap. CDR3 residues: CAISDAGANVLTF. CDR3 bases: TGTGCCATCAGTGACGCTGGGGCCAACGTCCTGACTTTC.

The chain combines TRBV6-1 with TRBJ1-2, with no clear D. This CDR3 region has 14 residues. CDR1 MNHNS and CDR2 SASEGT come from the germline V gene. V lost 8 bases to trimming and J lost 0 bases, with 13 bases between them. The CDR3: CASGIRSTNYGYTF. CDR3 coding DNA: TGTGCCAGCGGGATAAGGTCTACTAACTATGGCTACACCTTC.

The chain employs TRBV29-1 and TRBJ1-2; D gene ambiguous. Trimming took 6 bases from V and 0 from J, leaving 11 bases between them. CDR1 is SQVTM, CDR2 ANQGSEA, per germline. The CDR3 covers 13 residues. The CDR3 DNA is TGCAGCGTCTCGGAGGGCCCTAACTATGGCTACACCTTC. It specifies CSVSEGPNYGYTF.

This chain uses TRBV2 with TRBJ1-5, with 8 positions matching TRBD1. This CDR3 is built from 13 residues. Trimming cost V 8 bases and J 5 bases; bases outside gene matches: 5. Germline lookup yields CDR1 SNHLY and CDR2 FYNNEI. DNA for the CDR3: TGTGCCAGCTCTCCGGACAGGGATCAGCCCCAGCATTTT. It encodes CASSPDRDQPQHF.

The chain is built from TRBV6-4 and TRBJ2-2, with 7 bases matching TRBD1. Trimming cost V 5 bases and J 5 bases; bases outside gene matches: 2. CDR3 size: 13 residues. The germline gives CDR1 MRHNA, CDR2 SNTAGT. CDR3 amino acids: CASSRQGTGELFF. In nucleotides, the CDR3 is TGTGCCAGCAGTAGACAGGGTACCGGGGAGCTGTTTTTT.

This sequence joins TRBV9 and TRBJ2-7, with a weak D call TRBD1 (5 bases). The V end was cut by 2 bases, the J end by 8 bases, with 11 bases between. The CDR3 runs to 12 residues. CDR1 is SGDLS, CDR2 YYNGEE, per germline. The CDR3, as DNA: TGTGCCAGCAGCGTTGACAGAGGCAAGCAGTACTTC. It specifies CASSVDRGKQYF.

The chain carries TRBV12-5 and TRBJ2-5; TRBD2 matches at 14 bases. Germline assignment: CDR1 LGHNT and CDR2 FRNRAP. The trim removed 6 bases at V and 4 bases at J, leaving 1 base unmatched. The CDR3 loop spans 14 amino acids. The CDR3 spells CASGGLAGGETQYF. CDR3 in DNA: TGTGCTAGTGGCGGACTAGCGGGGGGAGAGACCCAGTACTTC.

This chain links TRBV5-1 with TRBJ2-5; D unclear. Germline CDR1 is SGHRS and CDR2 is YFSETQ. The CDR3 contains 16 residues. V was cut by 0 bases and J by 7 bases, with 19 bases left in between. The CDR3 reads CASSLVSQTLSGTQYF. DNA of the CDR3: TGCGCCAGCAGCTTGGTCTCTCAGACACTATCGGGGACCCAGTACTTC.

The genes are TRBV29-1 and TRBJ2-7; 7 nucleotides match TRBD1. The CDR3 extends over 12 amino acids. Germline V gives CDR1 SQVTM, CDR2 ANQGSEA. The junction had 5 bases not matched to a gene; V was cut back by 4 bases and J by 5 bases. CDR3 sequence: CSVGHRGHEQYF. DNA of the CDR3: TGCAGCGTTGGTCATAGGGGGCACGAGCAGTACTTC.

This clone has only a few counts. The gene calls are TRBV5-6 and TRBJ2-5; no reliable D call. Deletions cut 0 bases from V and 1 base from J, with 4 bases between. The CDR3 extends over 13 amino acids. CDR1 SGHDT and CDR2 YYEEEE come from the germline V gene. The CDR3 loop reads CASSLDLQETQYF. The DNA of the CDR3 is TGTGCCAGCAGCTTGGACCTCCAAGAGACCCAGTACTTC.

This clone appeared a single time. The chain combines TRBV5-6 with TRBJ2-3; D not resolved. The ends were cut back, 4 bases at V and 2 bases at J, with 5 bases in the middle. This CDR3 has 12 amino acids. Germline CDR1 SGHDT, CDR2 YYEEEE. CDR3 nucleotides: TGTGCCAGCAGCCCAACCACAGATACGCAGTATTTT. Amino acids: CASSPTTDTQYF.

This clone was counted only a few times. The junction departs from the called germline gene at one end, perhaps through a read error. V is TRBV20-1 and J is TRBJ1-2; a possible D gene is TRBD1 (5 bases). Germline-derived CDR1 and CDR2 are DFQATT and SNEGSKA (reference sequence). The CDR3 runs 11 residues. The CDR3 loop reads CSATGEGGYTF. CDR3 sequence (DNA): TGCAGCGCTACGGGGGAAGGAGGCTACACCTTC.

This clone turned up a few times. V usage is TRBV4-3 and J usage is TRBJ1-2, with D hard to call. Germline V lookup: CDR1 LGHNA, CDR2 YSLEER. The CDR3 consists of 13 residues. Trimming removed 4 bases from V and 0 bases from J, with 6 bases in between. CDR3 loop: CASSPDANYGYTF. The CDR3 DNA follows: TGCGCCAGCAGCCCAGATGCTAACTATGGCTACACCTTC.

The V gene is TRBV9, the J gene TRBJ1-1; 7 positions match TRBD1. The V gene end was trimmed by 6 bases and the J gene end by 2 bases; junction bases not matched to a gene: 7. The CDR3 sequence is 14 residues long. In germline, CDR1 is SGDLS, CDR2 YYNGEE. CDR3 in amino acids: CASTVGQDNTEAFF. The CDR3 nucleotides read TGTGCCAGCACAGTAGGACAGGACAACACTGAAGCTTTCTTT.

This chain connects TRBV7-2 to TRBJ2-3, with 8 bases aligning to TRBD2. CDR1 and CDR2 (germline): SGHTA, FQGNSA. CDR3 length: 15 amino acids. The trim removed 7 bases at V and 7 bases at J, leaving 13 bases unmatched. CDR3 in DNA: TGTGCCAGCACCCCCCAAAAGGCGGGGGGACATACGCAGTATTTT. It yields the protein CASTPQKAGGHTQYF.

The chain employs TRBV29-1 and TRBJ2-1, with D perhaps matching TRBD2 (6 bases). From germline, CDR1 is SQVTM and CDR2 ANQGSEA. V shed 7 bases and J shed 6 bases, with 16 bases lying between them. CDR3 length: 13 residues. The CDR3 nucleotides read TGCAGCGCCAAGGTGGGGGGTATCAATGAGCAGTTCTTC. It yields the protein CSAKVGGINEQFF.